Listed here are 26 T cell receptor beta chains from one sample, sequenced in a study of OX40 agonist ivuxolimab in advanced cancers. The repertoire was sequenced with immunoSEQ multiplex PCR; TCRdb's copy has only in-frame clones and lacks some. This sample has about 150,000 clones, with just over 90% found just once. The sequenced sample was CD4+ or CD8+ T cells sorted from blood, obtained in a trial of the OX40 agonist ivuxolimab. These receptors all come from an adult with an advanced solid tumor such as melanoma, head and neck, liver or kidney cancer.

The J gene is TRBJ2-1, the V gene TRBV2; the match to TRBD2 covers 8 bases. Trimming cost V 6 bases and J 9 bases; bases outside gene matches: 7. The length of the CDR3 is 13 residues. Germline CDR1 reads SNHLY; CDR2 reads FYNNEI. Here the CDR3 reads CASRGTSVPEQFF. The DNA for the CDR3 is TGTGCCAGCAGAGGGACTAGTGTACCTGAGCAGTTCTTC.

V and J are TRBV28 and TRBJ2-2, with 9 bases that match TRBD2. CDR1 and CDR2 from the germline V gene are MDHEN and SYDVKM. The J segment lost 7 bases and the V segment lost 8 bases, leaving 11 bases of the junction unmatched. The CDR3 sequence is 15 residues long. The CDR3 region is CASRIRLAGIGELFF. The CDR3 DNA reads TGTGCCAGCCGGATTCGGCTAGCGGGAATCGGGGAGCTGTTTTTT.

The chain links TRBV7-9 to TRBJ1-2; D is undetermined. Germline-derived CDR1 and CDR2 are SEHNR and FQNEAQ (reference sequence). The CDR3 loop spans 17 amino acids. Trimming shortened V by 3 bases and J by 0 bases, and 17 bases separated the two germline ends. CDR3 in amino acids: CASSFNPPQTTNYGYTF. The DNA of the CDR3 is TGTGCCAGCAGCTTTAACCCTCCTCAGACCACTAACTATGGCTACACCTTC.

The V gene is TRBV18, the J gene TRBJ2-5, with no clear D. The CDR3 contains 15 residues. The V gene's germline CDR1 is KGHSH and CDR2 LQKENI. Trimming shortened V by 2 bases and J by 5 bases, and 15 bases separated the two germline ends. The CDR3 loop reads CASSPNSALGETQYF. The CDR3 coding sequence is TGTGCCAGCTCACCAAATTCAGCTCTTGGGGAGACCCAGTACTTC.

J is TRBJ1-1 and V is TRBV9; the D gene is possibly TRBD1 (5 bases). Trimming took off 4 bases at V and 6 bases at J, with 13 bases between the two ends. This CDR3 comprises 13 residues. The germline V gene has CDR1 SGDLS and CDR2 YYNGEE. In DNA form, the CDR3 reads TGTGCCAGCAGCCCGGCAAGGGGCGCTGAAGCTTTCTTT. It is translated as CASSPARGAEAFF.

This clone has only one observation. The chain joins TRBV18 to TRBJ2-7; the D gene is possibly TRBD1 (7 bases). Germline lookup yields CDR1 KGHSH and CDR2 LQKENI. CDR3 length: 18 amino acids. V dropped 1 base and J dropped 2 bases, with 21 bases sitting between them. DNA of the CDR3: TGTGCCAGCTCACCACGCACCAAAGCGGGTACAGGGGCCTACGAGCAGTACTTC. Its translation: CASSPRTKAGTGAYEQYF. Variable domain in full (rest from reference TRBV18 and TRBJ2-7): NAGVMQNPRHLVRRRGQEARLRCSPMKGHSHVYWYRQLPEEGLKFMVYLQKENIIDESGMPKERFSAEFPKEGPSILRIQQVVRGDSAAYFCASSPRTKAGTGAYEQYFGPGTRLTVT.

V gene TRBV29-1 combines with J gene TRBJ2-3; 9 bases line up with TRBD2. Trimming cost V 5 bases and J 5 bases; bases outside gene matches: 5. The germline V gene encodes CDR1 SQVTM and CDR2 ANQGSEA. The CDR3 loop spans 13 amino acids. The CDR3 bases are TGCAGCGTTTCGGCGGGAGGGGTAGATACGCAGTATTTT. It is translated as CSVSAGGVDTQYF.

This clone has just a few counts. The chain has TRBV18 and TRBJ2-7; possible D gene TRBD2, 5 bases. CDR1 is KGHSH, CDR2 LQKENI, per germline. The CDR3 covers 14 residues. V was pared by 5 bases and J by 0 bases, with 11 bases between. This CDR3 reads CASSKPGNSYEQYF. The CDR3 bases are TGTGCCAGCTCAAAACCCGGGAACTCCTACGAGCAGTACTTC.

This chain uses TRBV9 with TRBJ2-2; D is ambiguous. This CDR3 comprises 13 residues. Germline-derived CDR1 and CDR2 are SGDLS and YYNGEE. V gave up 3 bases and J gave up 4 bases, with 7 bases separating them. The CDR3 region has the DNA TGTGCCAGCAGCGGTCGATTCACCGGGGAGCTGTTTTTT. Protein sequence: CASSGRFTGELFF. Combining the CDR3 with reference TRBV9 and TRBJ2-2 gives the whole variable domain DSGVTQTPKHLITATGQRVTLRCSPRSGDLSVYWYQQSLDQGLQFLIQYYNGEERAKGNILERFSAQQFPDLHSELNLSSLELGDSALYFCASSGRFTGELFFGEGSRLTVL.

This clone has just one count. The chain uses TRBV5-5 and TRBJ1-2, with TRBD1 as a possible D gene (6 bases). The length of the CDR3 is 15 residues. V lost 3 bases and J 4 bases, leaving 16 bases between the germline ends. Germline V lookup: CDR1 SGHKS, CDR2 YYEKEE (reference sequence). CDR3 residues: CASSSEGQGTYGYTF. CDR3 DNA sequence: TGTGCCAGCAGCTCGGAGGGCCAGGGGACCTATGGCTACACCTTC.

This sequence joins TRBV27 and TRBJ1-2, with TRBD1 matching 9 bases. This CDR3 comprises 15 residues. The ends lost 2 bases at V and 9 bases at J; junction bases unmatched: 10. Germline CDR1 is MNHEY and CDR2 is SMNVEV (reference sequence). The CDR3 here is CASSLTPGTGRSYTF. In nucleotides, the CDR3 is TGTGCCAGCAGTTTAACCCCCGGGACAGGGAGGAGCTACACCTTC.

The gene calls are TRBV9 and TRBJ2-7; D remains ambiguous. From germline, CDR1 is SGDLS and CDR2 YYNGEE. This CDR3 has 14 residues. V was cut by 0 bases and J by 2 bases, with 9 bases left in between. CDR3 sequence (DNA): TGTGCCAGCAGCGTAGGGTCAGCACCCTACGAGCAGTACTTC. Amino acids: CASSVGSAPYEQYF.

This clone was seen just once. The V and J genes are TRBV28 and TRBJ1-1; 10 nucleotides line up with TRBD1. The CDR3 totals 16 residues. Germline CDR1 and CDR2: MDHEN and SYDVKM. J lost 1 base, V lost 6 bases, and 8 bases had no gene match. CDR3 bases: TGTGCCAGCAGCAGTGGACAGGGGGTAGGGAACACTGAAGCTTTCTTT. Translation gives CASSSGQGVGNTEAFF.

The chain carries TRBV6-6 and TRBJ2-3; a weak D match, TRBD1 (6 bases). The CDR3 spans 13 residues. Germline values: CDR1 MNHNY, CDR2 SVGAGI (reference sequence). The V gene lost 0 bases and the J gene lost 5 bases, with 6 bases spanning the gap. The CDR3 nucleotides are TGTGCCAGCAGTTACTCAGGGGGAGATACGCAGTATTTT. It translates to CASSYSGGDTQYF.

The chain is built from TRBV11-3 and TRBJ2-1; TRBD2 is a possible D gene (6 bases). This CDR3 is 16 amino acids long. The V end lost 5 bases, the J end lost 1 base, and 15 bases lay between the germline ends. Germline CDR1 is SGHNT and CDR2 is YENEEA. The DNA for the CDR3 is TGTGCCAGCAGCATTAGGGACTCGGGGTCCTACAATGAGCAGTTCTTC. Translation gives CASSIRDSGSYNEQFF.

CDR3: CASSPQEGQPQHF. The CDR3, as DNA: TGTGCCAGCAGTCCACAGGAGGGTCAGCCCCAGCATTTT. The chain links TRBV6-4 to TRBJ1-5; TRBD1 might be the D (5 bases). The germline V gene has CDR1 MRHNA and CDR2 SNTAGT. The CDR3 runs 13 residues. The V end lost 5 bases, the J end lost 6 bases, and 11 bases lay between the germline ends.

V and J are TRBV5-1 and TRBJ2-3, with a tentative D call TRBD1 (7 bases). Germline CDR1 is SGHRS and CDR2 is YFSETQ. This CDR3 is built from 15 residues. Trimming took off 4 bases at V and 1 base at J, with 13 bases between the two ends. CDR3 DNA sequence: TGCGCCAGCAGCCGGGGGACAGCGGGCACAGATACGCAGTATTTT. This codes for CASSRGTAGTDTQYF.

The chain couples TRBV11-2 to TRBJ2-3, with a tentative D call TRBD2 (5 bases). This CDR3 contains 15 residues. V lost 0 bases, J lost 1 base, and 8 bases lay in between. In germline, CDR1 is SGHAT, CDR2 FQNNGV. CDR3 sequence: CASSLDSARTDTQYF. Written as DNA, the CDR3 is TGTGCCAGCAGCTTAGATAGCGCTCGCACAGATACGCAGTATTTT. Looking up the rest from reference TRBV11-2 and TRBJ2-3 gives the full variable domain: EAGVAQSPRYKIIEKRQSVAFWCNPISGHATLYWYQQILGQGPKLLIQFQNNGVVDDSQLPKDRFSAERLKGVDSTLKIQPAKLEDSAVYLCASSLDSARTDTQYFGPGTRLTVL.

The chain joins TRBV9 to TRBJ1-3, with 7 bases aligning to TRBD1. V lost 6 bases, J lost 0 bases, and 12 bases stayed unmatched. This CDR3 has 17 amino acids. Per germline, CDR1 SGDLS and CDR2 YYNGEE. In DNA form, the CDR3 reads TGTGCCAGCACCAGGGGGGGGACAGCGAACTCTGGAAACACCATATATTTT. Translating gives CASTRGGTANSGNTIYF. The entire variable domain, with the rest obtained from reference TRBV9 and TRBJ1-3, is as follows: DSGVTQTPKHLITATGQRVTLRCSPRSGDLSVYWYQQSLDQGLQFLIQYYNGEERAKGNILERFSAQQFPDLHSELNLSSLELGDSALYFCASTRGGTANSGNTIYFGEGSWLTVV.

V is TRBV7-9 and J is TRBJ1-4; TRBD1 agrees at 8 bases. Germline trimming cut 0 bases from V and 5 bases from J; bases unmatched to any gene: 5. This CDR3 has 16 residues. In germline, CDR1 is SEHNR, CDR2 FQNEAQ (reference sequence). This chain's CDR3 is CASSLAQGGPNEKLFF. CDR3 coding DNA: TGTGCCAGCAGCTTAGCACAGGGGGGCCCCAATGAAAAACTGTTTTTT.

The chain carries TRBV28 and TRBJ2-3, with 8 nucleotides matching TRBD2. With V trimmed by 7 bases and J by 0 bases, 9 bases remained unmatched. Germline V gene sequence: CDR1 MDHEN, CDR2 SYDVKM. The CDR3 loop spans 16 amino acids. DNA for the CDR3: TGTGCCAGCACCCAGCTACCTAGCGGGAGCACAGATACGCAGTATTTT. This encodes CASTQLPSGSTDTQYF.

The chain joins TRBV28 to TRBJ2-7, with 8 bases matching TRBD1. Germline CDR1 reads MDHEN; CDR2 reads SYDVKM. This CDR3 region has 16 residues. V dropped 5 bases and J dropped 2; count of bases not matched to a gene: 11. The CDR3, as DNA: TGTGCCAGCAGTACATTCAGGACAGGGCTGACCTACGAGCAGTACTTC. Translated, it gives CASSTFRTGLTYEQYF.

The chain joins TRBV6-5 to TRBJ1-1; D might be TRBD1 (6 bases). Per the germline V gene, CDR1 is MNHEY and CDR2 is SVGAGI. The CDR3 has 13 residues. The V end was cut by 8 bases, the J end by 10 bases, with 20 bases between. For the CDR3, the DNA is TGTGCCAGCCGAACCGAGGGGGTCGGGAGAGCTTTCTTT. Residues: CASRTEGVGRAFF.

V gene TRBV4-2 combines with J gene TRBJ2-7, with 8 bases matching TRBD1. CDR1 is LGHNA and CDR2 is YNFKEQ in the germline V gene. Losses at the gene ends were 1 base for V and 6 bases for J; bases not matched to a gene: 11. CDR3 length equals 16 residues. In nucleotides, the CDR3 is TGTGCCAGCAGCCAAGTCGACGGACAGGGAGCCCCCGAGCAGTACTTC. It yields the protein CASSQVDGQGAPEQYF.

The CDR3 reads CASSFLGGRGETQYF. Written as DNA, the CDR3 is TGTGCCAGCAGCTTTCTTGGGGGTCGGGGAGAGACCCAGTACTTC. The rearrangement links TRBV11-2 to TRBJ2-5; the D call may be TRBD1 or TRBD2 (5 bases each). This CDR3 is 15 amino acids long. The germline V gene has CDR1 SGHAT and CDR2 FQNNGV. Trimming stripped 3 bases from V and 4 bases from J, with 15 bases between.

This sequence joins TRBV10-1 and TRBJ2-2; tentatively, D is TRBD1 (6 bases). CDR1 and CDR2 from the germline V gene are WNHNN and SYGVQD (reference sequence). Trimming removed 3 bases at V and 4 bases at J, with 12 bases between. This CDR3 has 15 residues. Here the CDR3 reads CASSEGTSGTGELFF. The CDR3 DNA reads TGCGCCAGCAGTGAAGGGACATCGGGCACCGGGGAGCTGTTTTTT.